The 12 T cell receptor beta chains listed next were all sequenced from one sample in a study of blood T cell repertoires in COVID-19. Only in-frame clones appear in the TCRdb table, and some are missing; sequencing was by immunoSEQ multiplex PCR. Among about 99,000 clones listed, roughly nine tenths were seen once. Material: peripheral blood. The origin of the receptors is a human donor in a cohort sampled during active COVID-19.

The CDR3 DNA is TGTGCCAGCACCCTGGGGACAGGAGACTACGAGCAGTACTTC. Translated: CASTLGTGDYEQYF. This chain joins TRBV28 and TRBJ2-7, with 8 bases identical to TRBD1. V gave up 7 bases and J gave up 3 bases; unmatched junction bases: 8. CDR3 length: 14 amino acids. Germline V gene data show CDR1 as MDHEN and CDR2 as SYDVKM.

The chain couples TRBV28 to TRBJ2-7; 9 nucleotides align to TRBD2. CDR3 length: 15 amino acids. Unmatched junction bases numbered 9, after V lost 5 bases and J lost 4 bases. Germline loops: CDR1 MDHEN, CDR2 SYDVKM. This CDR3 reads CASSNTSGLLYEQYF. The CDR3 nucleotides read TGTGCCAGCAGTAATACTAGCGGGTTATTATACGAGCAGTACTTC.

The chain is built from TRBV5-1 and TRBJ1-2; no clear D. V was clipped by 3 bases and J by 8 bases, with 11 bases between them. Per germline, CDR1 SGHRS and CDR2 YFSETQ. CDR3 size: 12 residues. This CDR3 reads CASSSAGYGYTF. CDR3 nucleotide sequence: TGCGCCAGCAGCTCCGCCGGTTACGGCTACACCTTC.

The chain employs TRBV7-8 and TRBJ1-5; D is undetermined. The germline CDR1 and CDR2 sequences are SGHVS and FQNEAQ. The CDR3 contains 15 residues. V lost 5 bases and J 0 bases, leaving 11 bases between the germline ends. The DNA of the CDR3 is TGTGCCAGCAGCCTGAACAGTTATAGCAATCAGCCCCAGCATTTT. This encodes CASSLNSYSNQPQHF.

The chain has TRBV12-3 or TRBV12-4 and TRBJ2-1, with TRBD2 identical over 7 bases. CDR3 size: 11 residues. Germline trimming cut 6 bases from V and 9 bases from J; bases unmatched to any gene: 2. The CDR3 DNA is TGTGCCAGCAGGATAGCGGGTGAGCAGTTCTTC. It codes for CASRIAGEQFF.

The genes are TRBV27 and TRBJ2-5, with TRBD1 matching 8 bases. The V gene's germline CDR1 is MNHEY and CDR2 SMNVEV (reference sequence). CDR3 size: 14 residues. V lost 4 bases, J lost 5 bases, and 6 bases stayed unmatched. The CDR3 sequence: CASSSAGGWETQYF. The CDR3 bases are TGTGCCAGCAGTTCCGCAGGGGGCTGGGAGACCCAGTACTTC.

This chain uses TRBV12-5 with TRBJ2-5, with TRBD2 matching over 12 bases. Unmatched junction bases numbered 6, after V lost 6 bases and J lost 4 bases. Germline V gives CDR1 LGHNT, CDR2 FRNRAP. CDR3 size: 15 residues. In DNA, the CDR3 is TGTGCTAGTGGAACCCTAGCGGGGGGGGGAGAGACCCAGTACTTC. It encodes CASGTLAGGGETQYF.

This clone appeared a few times. This sample includes further DNA sequences coding for the same CDR3. The rearrangement uses TRBV27 and TRBJ2-7; 8 nucleotides agree with TRBD1. This CDR3 is 13 amino acids long. CDR1 is MNHEY and CDR2 is SMNVEV in the germline V gene (reference sequence). The trim removed 6 bases at V and 7 bases at J, leaving 8 bases unmatched. In nucleotides, the CDR3 is TGTGCCAGCAGCCTTGACAGGGGTAGTGAGCAGTACTTC. Its translation is CASSLDRGSEQYF.

This clone was observed once. The V call is TRBV7-9, the J call TRBJ1-2; the match to TRBD1 covers 7 bases. Trimming cost V 5 bases and J 2 bases; bases outside gene matches: 8. Germline V gene sequence: CDR1 SEHNR, CDR2 FQNEAQ (reference sequence). The CDR3 extends over 15 amino acids. The CDR3 sequence: CASSLGRGQNYGYTF. The DNA of the CDR3 is TGTGCCAGCAGCCTCGGTCGGGGACAGAACTATGGCTACACCTTC.

The chain uses TRBV4-2 and TRBJ2-1; 9 bases match TRBD1. The germline V gene has CDR1 LGHNA and CDR2 YNFKEQ. The CDR3 runs to 15 residues. Germline trimming cut 0 bases from V and 4 bases from J; bases unmatched to any gene: 1. CDR3 DNA sequence: TGTGCCAGCAGCCAAGAAGGGACAGGGTACAATGAGCAGTTCTTC. Its protein is CASSQEGTGYNEQFF.

V and J are TRBV12-5 and TRBJ2-3; 16 bases map to TRBD2. This CDR3 is 17 amino acids long. The germline V gene has CDR1 LGHNT and CDR2 FRNRAP. Trimming cost V 6 bases and J 1 base; bases outside gene matches: 4. CDR3 residues: CASGLGTSGGGTDTQYF. The CDR3 region has the DNA TGTGCTAGTGGCCTCGGGACTAGCGGGGGGGGCACAGATACGCAGTATTTT.

The chain is built from TRBV5-4 and TRBJ2-7; tentative D call: TRBD1 (6 bases). The CDR3 has 16 residues. CDR1 SGHNT and CDR2 YYREEE come from the germline V gene (reference sequence). V lost 2 bases, J lost 3 bases, and 18 bases lay in between. CDR3 amino acids: CASSFGVRQASYEQYF. The CDR3 DNA reads TGTGCCAGCAGCTTCGGGGTACGACAGGCTAGCTACGAGCAGTACTTC.